The 24 T cell receptor beta chains in this list originate from one sample, sequenced in a study of blood T cell repertoires in COVID-19. Here immunoSEQ multiplex PCR was the method, and the copy in TCRdb shows in-frame clones only, minus some. There are around 60,000 clones in the sample; 88% occur only once, and roughly 4% lies in the top ten. Sequencing input: peripheral blood. These TCRs come from a human donor in a cohort sampled during active COVID-19.

J is TRBJ1-1 and V is TRBV6-5; TRBD1 agrees at 11 bases. Germline-derived CDR1 and CDR2 are MNHEY and SVGAGI. The CDR3 loop spans 16 amino acids. V dropped 4 bases and J dropped 0; count of bases not matched to a gene: 4. CDR3: CASSFRDRGMNTEAFF. CDR3 DNA sequence: TGTGCCAGCAGTTTCCGGGACAGGGGGATGAACACTGAAGCTTTCTTT.

The chain uses TRBV18 and TRBJ1-1; D is undetermined. V was clipped by 0 bases and J by 4 bases, with 27 bases between them. This CDR3 region has 20 residues. Germline CDR1 KGHSH, CDR2 LQKENI. This chain's CDR3 is CASSPPNSRMGGKLSTEAFF. The CDR3, as DNA: TGTGCCAGCTCACCACCAAATTCTCGGATGGGAGGAAAATTGTCCACTGAAGCTTTCTTT.

The chain is built from TRBV4-1 and TRBJ1-1; 7 bases align to TRBD1. The V segment lost 1 base and the J segment 7 bases; nucleotides outside the gene matches: 3. The length of the CDR3 is 13 residues. The germline CDR1 and CDR2 sequences are MGHRA and YSYEKL. Written as DNA, the CDR3 is TGCGCCAGCAGCCAAGCCAGGGGGATTGAAGCTTTCTTT. Its protein is CASSQARGIEAFF.

V is TRBV28 and J is TRBJ1-3; D gene unclear. Trimming removed 4 bases from V and 0 bases from J, with 16 bases in between. There are 17 residues in the CDR3. Germline lookup yields CDR1 MDHEN and CDR2 SYDVKM. The CDR3 loop reads CASSSLALQSSGNTIYF. CDR3 DNA: TGTGCCAGCAGTTCGCTCGCTTTACAGAGCTCTGGAAACACCATATATTTT.

Only one count was recorded for this clone. One end of the junction is discordant with germline, which a read error may explain. The chain has TRBV9 and TRBJ2-1, with 10 bases that match TRBD1. The CDR3 is 20 amino acids. Germline V gives CDR1 SGDLS, CDR2 YYNGEE. CDR3 nucleotides: TGTGCCAGCAGCGTAAGCTCGGGACAGGGGACCTACTTGCTCTACAGTGAGCAGTTCTTC. Amino acid sequence: CASSVSSGQGTYLLYSEQFF.

The table lists this clone with a count of one. V and J are TRBV4-3 and TRBJ2-7; the match to TRBD1 covers 10 bases. The V segment lost 3 bases and the J segment 5 bases; nucleotides outside the gene matches: 7. The CDR3 is 15 amino acids. Germline CDR1 and CDR2: LGHNA and YSLEER. CDR3 sequence: CASSQRTGGLDEQYF. Written as DNA, the CDR3 is TGCGCCAGCAGCCAGAGGACAGGGGGTCTCGACGAGCAGTACTTC.

The CDR3 sequence: CAWSPSDRSYEQYF. CDR3 coding DNA: TGTGCCTGGAGTCCCAGCGACCGCTCCTACGAGCAGTACTTC. The chain joins TRBV30 to TRBJ2-7; D is uncertain. CDR1 and CDR2 (germline): GTSNPN, SVGIG (reference sequence). The ends were cut back, 2 bases at V and 0 bases at J, with 11 bases in the middle. The CDR3 is 14 residues long.

The V call is TRBV6-5, the J call TRBJ2-1, with 8 bases fitting TRBD2. The germline V gene encodes CDR1 MNHEY and CDR2 SVGAGI. The CDR3 runs 15 residues. The J segment lost 7 bases and the V segment lost 6 bases, leaving 11 bases of the junction unmatched. CDR3 sequence reads: CASSSGGTRSNEQFF. CDR3 DNA sequence: TGTGCCAGCAGCTCCGGCGGGACTAGATCGAATGAGCAGTTCTTC.

In its sample, this clone was seen a few times. V usage is TRBV6-4 and J usage is TRBJ2-3, with 13 bases aligning to TRBD2. CDR3 length equals 16 residues. The V gene's germline CDR1 is MRHNA and CDR2 SNTAGT. V lost 0 bases and J lost 4; bases outside the gene matches: 1. The DNA of the CDR3 is TGTGCCAGCAGTGACTCACTAGCGGGAGGGCCAGATACGCAGTATTTT. It yields the protein CASSDSLAGGPDTQYF.

The chain has TRBV19 and TRBJ1-5; 8 bases fit TRBD1. Germline-derived CDR1 and CDR2 are LNHDA and SQIVND (reference sequence). The junction had 7 bases not matched to a gene; V was cut back by 4 bases and J by 5 bases. The length of the CDR3 is 15 residues. This CDR3 reads CASSKLAGGDQPQHF. In DNA form, the CDR3 reads TGTGCCAGTAGTAAGCTGGCAGGGGGCGATCAGCCCCAGCATTTT.

The chain uses TRBV19 and TRBJ1-2; 7 bases align to TRBD1. Looked up from germline, CDR1 is LNHDA and CDR2 is SQIVND (reference sequence). The CDR3 length is 14 residues. With V trimmed by 7 bases and J by 7 bases, 12 bases remained unmatched. The CDR3 spells CASIPDPRQGGYTF. As DNA, the CDR3 is TGTGCCAGTATTCCTGACCCCCGACAGGGTGGCTACACCTTC.

This clone has only a few counts. The gene calls are TRBV7-9 and TRBJ2-7; tentatively, D is TRBD1 (6 bases). Trimming removed 8 bases at V and 3 bases at J, with 26 bases between. This CDR3 is built from 17 residues. Germline V gene sequence: CDR1 SEHNR, CDR2 FQNEAQ (reference sequence). CDR3 sequence (DNA): TGTGCCAGCCTAGTTTCTATGGGCGATGACAGGAGCTACGAGCAGTACTTC. The encoded protein is CASLVSMGDDRSYEQYF.

V gene TRBV3-1 (or the pseudogene TRBV3-2) combines with J gene TRBJ1-5; D is unresolved. Germline CDR1 and CDR2: LGHDT and YNNKEL (reference sequence). The CDR3 sequence is 12 residues long. V lost 1 base and J lost 5, with 3 bases in between. The CDR3 region is CASSQGDQPQHF. As DNA, the CDR3 is TGTGCCAGCAGCCAAGGCGATCAGCCCCAGCATTTT.

The CDR3 DNA reads TGTGCCAGCAGTCCTCCTTCAGGAGGGTCCTACGAGCAGTACTTC. It yields the protein CASSPPSGGSYEQYF. The V and J genes are TRBV28 and TRBJ2-7; the D gene is possibly TRBD2 (6 bases). V was trimmed by 5 bases and J by 1 base, leaving 15 bases between them. CDR1 MDHEN and CDR2 SYDVKM come from the germline V gene. CDR3 size: 15 residues.

The chain joins TRBV19 to TRBJ1-4; TRBD1 agrees at 7 bases. Germline V gene lookup returns CDR1 LNHDA and CDR2 SQIVND (reference sequence). This CDR3 is 15 amino acids long. With 3 bases clipped from V and 3 bases from J, the junction kept 4 bases outside the gene matches. The CDR3 spells CASSIQGVPNEKLFF. In DNA form, the CDR3 reads TGTGCCAGTAGTATTCAGGGGGTGCCTAATGAAAAACTGTTTTTT.

This chain uses TRBV7-9 with TRBJ2-5; 8 bases line up with TRBD1. CDR3 length: 19 residues. The V segment lost 4 bases and the J segment 0 bases; nucleotides outside the gene matches: 16. The germline CDR1 and CDR2 sequences are SEHNR and FQNEAQ (reference sequence). CDR3: CASSYDPYLDRDYQETQYF. The CDR3 DNA reads TGTGCCAGCAGCTATGACCCCTATTTGGACAGGGACTACCAAGAGACCCAGTACTTC.

V gene TRBV5-6 combines with J gene TRBJ2-7; D remains unclear. The ends were cut back, 1 base at V and 7 bases at J, with 9 bases in the middle. The CDR3 spans 12 residues. CDR1 is SGHDT and CDR2 is YYEEEE in the germline V gene. The DNA of the CDR3 is TGTGCCAGCAGCTTGTCAGGAACGGAGCAGTACTTC. This codes for CASSLSGTEQYF.

This chain joins TRBV6-5 and TRBJ1-5; 7 positions agree with TRBD1. Germline CDR1 MNHEY, CDR2 SVGAGI. V lost 6 bases to trimming and J lost 4 bases; unmatched junction nucleotides: 6. CDR3 length: 14 residues. The CDR3 spells CASSYGQDNQPQHF. The CDR3 region has the DNA TGTGCCAGCAGCTATGGACAGGATAATCAGCCCCAGCATTTT.

The chain is built from TRBV7-8 and TRBJ2-7; possibly TRBD2 for D (6 bases). Deletions cut 0 bases from V and 7 bases from J, with 13 bases between. The CDR3 is made up of 14 amino acids. From germline, CDR1 is SGHVS and CDR2 FQNEAQ. The CDR3 sequence is CASSLAGPAGEQYF. The CDR3 region has the DNA TGTGCCAGCAGCTTAGCGGGCCCCGCGGGGGAGCAGTACTTC.

This chain uses TRBV27 with TRBJ1-1, with 9 bases aligning to TRBD1. V lost 5 bases to trimming and J lost 8 bases; unmatched junction nucleotides: 6. Germline CDR1 reads MNHEY; CDR2 reads SMNVEV (reference sequence). This CDR3 contains 13 residues. The CDR3 DNA sequence: TGTGCCAGCAGTCAACAAGGGACAGGGGAAGCTTTCTTT. This gives the protein CASSQQGTGEAFF.

The V and J genes are TRBV9 and TRBJ1-4; D is undetermined. V was shortened by 0 bases and J by 8 bases, with 8 bases between the two germline ends. Germline lookup yields CDR1 SGDLS and CDR2 YYNGEE. CDR3 length: 13 residues. This CDR3 reads CASSVGREEKLFF. The CDR3 region has the DNA TGTGCCAGCAGCGTAGGAAGGGAGGAAAAACTGTTTTTT.

This chain links TRBV7-2 with TRBJ1-6, with 7 bases that match TRBD1. Germline CDR1 SGHTA, CDR2 FQGNSA. The ends lost 7 bases at V and 6 bases at J; junction bases unmatched: 6. The CDR3 is 14 amino acids. The DNA for the CDR3 is TGTGCCAGCACCCTAGGGGGCAGTAATTCACCCCTCCACTTT. Translated: CASTLGGSNSPLHF.

The chain employs TRBV28 and TRBJ2-7, with D possibly being TRBD2 (7 bases). V gave up 6 bases and J gave up 0 bases, with 12 bases separating them. The CDR3 runs 14 residues. Germline V gene sequence: CDR1 MDHEN, CDR2 SYDVKM. This CDR3 reads CASSRRGGSYEQYF. The CDR3 DNA is TGTGCCAGCAGCCGAAGGGGGGGCTCCTACGAGCAGTACTTC.

The rearrangement links TRBV5-6 to TRBJ1-1; the D gene is possibly TRBD1 (5 bases). Germline-derived CDR1 and CDR2 are SGHDT and YYEEEE. This CDR3 spans 15 amino acids. Trimming removed 4 bases from V and 8 bases from J, with 21 bases in between. The CDR3 DNA is TGTGCCAGCAGCCTGCCTTACAGGTCCTCGAACGAAGCTTTCTTT. This gives the protein CASSLPYRSSNEAFF.